Each of the 5 T cell receptor beta chains below was sequenced from the same sample in a study of cytomegalovirus exposure and HLA in healthy donors. Use of 60 Vbeta and 13 Jbeta primers characterized the PCR. The assay was immunoSEQ multiplex PCR, and TCRdb's table has in-frame clones only and misses some. The data contain under 200,000 clones, approximately 81% of them singletons. The specimen sequenced was PBMCs. Source of these receptors: a woman under 30 in good health and CMV-seropositive.

This chain joins TRBV11-2 and TRBJ1-2; no clear D. Trimming removed 2 bases from V and 8 bases from J, with 18 bases in between. This CDR3 has 15 residues. Germline CDR1 SGHAT, CDR2 FQNNGV. The CDR3 here is CASSLPVWVGGGYTF. The CDR3 coding sequence is TGTGCCAGCAGCTTACCAGTCTGGGTCGGCGGGGGCTACACCTTC.

The chain combines TRBV6-1 with TRBJ1-2; 12 bases are shared with TRBD1. CDR1 MNHNS and CDR2 SASEGT come from the germline V gene. J gave up 8 bases and V 6 bases, and 7 bases lay outside the gene matches. CDR3 length equals 14 residues. Here the CDR3 reads CASSQGTGGKGYTF. The CDR3 DNA follows: TGTGCCAGCAGCCAAGGGACAGGGGGCAAAGGCTACACCTTC.

The CDR3 loop is CASSPGQSYEQYF. The CDR3 DNA sequence: TGTGCCAGCAGCCCGGGACAGTCCTACGAGCAGTACTTC. This sequence joins TRBV11-2 and TRBJ2-7; 7 nucleotides line up with TRBD1. The CDR3 consists of 13 residues. The V gene's germline CDR1 is SGHAT and CDR2 FQNNGV. The ends lost 5 bases at V and 1 base at J; junction bases unmatched: 2.

The CDR3 sequence: CSVVVGDGNTIYF. CDR3 bases: TGCAGCGTTGTGGTAGGGGATGGAAACACCATATATTTT. V gene TRBV29-1 combines with J gene TRBJ1-3; D may be TRBD1 (5 bases). V lost 4 bases and J lost 3, with 10 bases in between. The CDR3 contains 13 residues. Germline-derived CDR1 and CDR2 are SQVTM and ANQGSEA.

The J gene is TRBJ2-6, the V gene TRBV7-2; no clear D. V lost 2 bases and J lost 0, with 5 bases in between. Germline CDR1 reads SGHTA; CDR2 reads FQGNSA. This CDR3 has 15 amino acids. The CDR3 DNA sequence: TGTGCCAGCAGCTTAAGACTCTCTGGGGCCAACGTCCTGACTTTC. Translated, it gives CASSLRLSGANVLTF.